This T cell receptor (beta chain) stems from a study of blood T cell repertoires in COVID-19. Study context: COVID-19 samples from acute and convalescent phases originated in the United States, Italy and Spain. Sample material is recorded as cDNA or gDNA derived from T cells, B-cell-depleted T cells, or PBMCs.

Authors' processing steps: Reference gene primer amplification yielded estimated nucleated cell counts. Method: immunoSEQ multiplex PCR; TCRdb's copy keeps in-frame clones and lacks some. D and trimming were read from the DNA, whereas the V and J calls and clone size are those reported in that table. This table holds about 17,000 clones, roughly 81% found once. This clone is classed as medium-sized (0.01 to 0.1%). Between the trimmed V and J ends, which lost 3 bases and 6 bases, there was a span of 11 bases. This CDR3 comprises 13 residues. Germline V gene data show CDR1 as SEHNR and CDR2 as FQNEAQ (reference sequence).

The sequence was collected from a man in his 60s with acute or convalescent COVID-19. V and J are TRBV7-9 and TRBJ1-1; D gene uncertain. The sequenced material came from peripheral blood. The CDR3 reads CASSFVGIPEAFF. In nucleotides, the CDR3 is TGTGCCAGCAGCTTTGTCGGGATCCCTGAAGCTTTCTTT. Variable domain in full (rest from reference TRBV7-9 and TRBJ1-1): DTGVSQNPRHKITKRGQNVTFRCDPISEHNRLYWYRQTLGQGPEFLTYFQNEAQLEKSRLLSDRFSAERPKGSFSTLEIQRTEQGDSAMYLCASSFVGIPEAFFGQGTRLTVV.